This paragraph reports one TCR beta chain. This CDR3 contains 15 residues. V lost 4 bases and J lost 2; bases outside the gene matches: 5. The V gene's germline CDR1 is SGHTA and CDR2 FQGNSA. This sample was taken from a study of shared clonotypes between healthy human individuals. The study ran the assay at deep level. Sequencing was performed with immunoSEQ multiplex PCR; in TCRdb, only in-frame clones are kept and a portion is missing. The sample records 1,400,000 or so clones, 98% being singletons. Sample: naive CD4+ T cells sorted from blood. Subset in this sample: CD45RA+ positively selected. The gene calls are TRBV7-2 and TRBJ2-7; TRBD2 agrees at 10 bases. This clonotype was obtained from a young man in good health. The CDR3 DNA is TGTGCCAGCAGCTCTAGAGGGACTAGCGCCTACGAGCAGTACTTC. This gives the protein CASSSRGTSAYEQYF.